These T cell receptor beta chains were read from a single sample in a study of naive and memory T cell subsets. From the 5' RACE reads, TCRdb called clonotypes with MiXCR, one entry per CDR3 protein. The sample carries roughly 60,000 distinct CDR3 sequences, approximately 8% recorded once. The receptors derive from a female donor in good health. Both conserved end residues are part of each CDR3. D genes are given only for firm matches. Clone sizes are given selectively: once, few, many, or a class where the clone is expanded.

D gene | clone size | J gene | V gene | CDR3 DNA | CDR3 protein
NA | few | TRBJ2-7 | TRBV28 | TGTGCCAGCAGTGCATCCGGGACCTCCTACGAGCAGTACTTC | CASSASGTSYEQYF
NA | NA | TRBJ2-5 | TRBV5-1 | TGCGCCAGCAGGAGGGGCCAAGAGACCCAGTACTTC | CASRRGQETQYF
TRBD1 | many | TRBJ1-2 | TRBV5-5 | TGTGCCAGCAGCTTGGCAACGGCACAGGGGGTATACGGCTACACCTTC | CASSLATAQGVYGYTF
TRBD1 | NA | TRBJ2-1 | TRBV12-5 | TGTGCTAGTGGTTCCGGGACAGCCTCCTACAATGAGCAGTTCTTC | CASGSGTASYNEQFF
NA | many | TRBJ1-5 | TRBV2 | TGTGCCAGCAGCACGGGGAGGAGTCAGCCCCAGCATTTT | CASSTGRSQPQHF
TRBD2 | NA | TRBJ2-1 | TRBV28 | TGTGCCAGCAACAACGCCCCCCGGACTAGCATGAATGAGCAGTTCTTC | CASNNAPRTSMNEQFF
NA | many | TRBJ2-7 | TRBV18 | TGTGCCAGCTCACCAGTACCAGATACCTACGAGCAGTACTTC | CASSPVPDTYEQYF
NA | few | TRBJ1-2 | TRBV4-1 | TGCGCCAGCAGCCAAGTCCCAGGAGTTAACTATGGCTACACCTTC | CASSQVPGVNYGYTF
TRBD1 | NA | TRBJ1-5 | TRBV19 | TGTGCCAGTAGTTCCGGACAGGGCGTTAGCAATCAGCCCCAGCATTTT | CASSSGQGVSNQPQHF
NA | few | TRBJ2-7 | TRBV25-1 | TGTGCCAGCAGTGAATTTGGTCAGGGGGGCCACGAGCAGTACTTC | CASSEFGQGGHEQYF
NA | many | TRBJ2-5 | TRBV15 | TGTGCCACCAGCAGTGCCAGGGGTCCCCAAGAGACCCAGTACTTC | CATSSARGPQETQYF
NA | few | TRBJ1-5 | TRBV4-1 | TGCGCCAGCAGCCAAGTTTCAGGTAATCAGCCCCAGCATTTT | CASSQVSGNQPQHF
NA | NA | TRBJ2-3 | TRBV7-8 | TGTGCCAGCAGCCCTCACTTTCTCGGGGGGCAAGCAGATACGCAGTATTTT | CASSPHFLGGQADTQYF
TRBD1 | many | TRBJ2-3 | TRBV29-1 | TGCAGCGTCAAAGGGGGCGTCACAGATACGCAGTATTTT | CSVKGGVTDTQYF
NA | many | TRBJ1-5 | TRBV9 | TGTGCCAGCAGCGTATCTGGCTCAATCGACCAGCCCCAGCATTTT | CASSVSGSIDQPQHF
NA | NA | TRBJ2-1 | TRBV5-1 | TGCGCCAGCAGCATTGGACTGAGGGGTGAGCAGTTCTTC | CASSIGLRGEQFF
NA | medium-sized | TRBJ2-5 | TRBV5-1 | TGCGCCAGCAGCCTCGGACAGAACGAAGAGACCCAGTACTTC | CASSLGQNEETQYF
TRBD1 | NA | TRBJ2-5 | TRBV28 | TGTGCCAGCAGCCTAATACACGACAGGGTCCAAGAGACCCAGTACTTC | CASSLIHDRVQETQYF